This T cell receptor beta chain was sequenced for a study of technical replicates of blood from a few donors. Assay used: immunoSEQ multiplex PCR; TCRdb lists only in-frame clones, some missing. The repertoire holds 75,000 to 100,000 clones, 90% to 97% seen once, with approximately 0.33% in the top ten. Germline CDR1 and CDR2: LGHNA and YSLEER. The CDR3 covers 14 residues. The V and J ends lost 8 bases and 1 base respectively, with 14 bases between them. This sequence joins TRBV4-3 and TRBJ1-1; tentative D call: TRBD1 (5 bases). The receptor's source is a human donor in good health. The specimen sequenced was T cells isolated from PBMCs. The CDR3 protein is CASARVRENTEAFF. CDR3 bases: TGCGCCAGCGCCAGGGTTAGGGAGAACACTGAAGCTTTCTTT.